This T cell receptor beta chain was recovered during a study of a mutant IDH1 vaccine in newly diagnosed glioma. Study-level background: Vaccination of patients was performed eight times, in weeks 1, 3, 5, 7, 11, 15, 19 and 23. Sex among treated patients split about 62% male, about 40% female; mean age was about 40 years. Earlier care involved radiotherapy, temozolomide, or both, and the majority received both.

Worth noting for this clone: Its cognate antigen is unknown.

Germline CDR1 ENHRY, CDR2 SYGVKD. J was trimmed by 0 bases and V by 3 bases; bases with no gene match: 13. CDR3 length: 19 residues. Time point specified: week 23, last vaccination. In every dose of vaccine, 300 ug of mutant IDH1 20-mer peptide was given alongside topical imiquimod. Only in-frame clones appear in the TCRdb table, and some are missing; sequencing was by immunoSEQ multiplex PCR. Counted here are tens of thousands of clones, roughly 78% occurring once; the ten biggest clones make up roughly 13%. The V call is TRBV10-3, the J call TRBJ2-1; 8 bases map to TRBD1. The specimen comprised PBMCs, sampled from a glioma patient whose treatment included an IDH1 peptide vaccine. This TCR was sampled from a man under 40 with glioma. The CDR3 reads CAISEGGQGALSSYNEQFF. The CDR3 nucleotides read TGTGCCATCAGTGAAGGGGGCCAGGGGGCACTGAGCTCCTACAATGAGCAGTTCTTC.